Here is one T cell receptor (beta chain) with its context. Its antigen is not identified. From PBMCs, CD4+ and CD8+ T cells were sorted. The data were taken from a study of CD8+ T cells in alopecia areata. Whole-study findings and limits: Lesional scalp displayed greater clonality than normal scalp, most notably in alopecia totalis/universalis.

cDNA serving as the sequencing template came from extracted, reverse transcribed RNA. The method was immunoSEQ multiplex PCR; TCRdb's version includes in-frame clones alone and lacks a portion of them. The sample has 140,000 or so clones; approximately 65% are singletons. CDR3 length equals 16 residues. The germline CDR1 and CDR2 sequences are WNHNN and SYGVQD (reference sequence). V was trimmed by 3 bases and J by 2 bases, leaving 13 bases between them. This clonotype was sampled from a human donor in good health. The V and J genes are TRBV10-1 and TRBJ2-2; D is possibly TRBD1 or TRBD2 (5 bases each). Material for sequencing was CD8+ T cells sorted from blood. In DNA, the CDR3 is TGCGCCAGCAGTGAATCGGGGCTAGGTAACACCGGGGAGCTGTTTTTT. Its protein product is CASSESGLGNTGELFF.